This T cell receptor beta chain was captured by sequencing in a study of blood T cells in healthy people across ages. The CDR3 loop spans 14 amino acids. CDR1 MDHEN and CDR2 SYDVKM come from the germline V gene. As concerns this clonotype: Its antigen is not identified. One end of the junction is discordant with germline, which a read error may explain.

Healthy Russian Caucasian donors spanned ages about 6 to 100 years. Study outcomes and limitations: Investigators viewed diversity estimates from one million T cells as underestimates, the study reported.

Together with a sample-barcoded 5' primer, a J-beta primer mix was included in a second PCR lasting about 7 to 11 cycles. TCRdb reanalysed the 5' RACE reads using MiXCR and keeps one entry per CDR3 protein. The profile shows some 1.5 million distinct CDR3 sequences, 28% of them singletons. The sequencing input was blood. The V and J genes are TRBV28 and TRBJ2-7, with D possibly matching TRBD2 (5 bases). This receptor was identified in a woman aged 30 to 39 in good health. The CDR3 reads CTSSLEGPPYEQYF. CDR3 DNA: TGTACCAGCAGTTTAGAGGGCCCTCCCTACGAGCAGTACTTC.